The rows below give T cell receptor beta chains drawn from one sample of a study of blood T cells in healthy people across ages. TCRdb processed the 5' RACE reads anew with MiXCR; each CDR3 protein has one entry. The data show fewer than 700,000 distinct CDR3 sequences, around half seen once. Specimen: blood. The receptor source for this set is a man older than 75 in good health. Each CDR3 is given with its conserved first and last residue. D genes are given only for firm matches. Where a row states a size, it is once, few, many or the class of an expanded clone; other rows omit it.

D: NA; size: once; J: TRBJ2-3; V: TRBV5-1; CDR3: CASIPDRISTDTQYF; DNA: TGCGCCAGCATCCCCGACAGGATTAGCACAGATACGCAGTATTTT
D: NA; size: NA; J: TRBJ1-6; V: TRBV27; CDR3: CASSVEDNSPLHF; DNA: TGTGCCAGCAGTGTAGAAGACAATTCACCCCTCCACTTT
D: NA; size: few; J: TRBJ1-1; V: TRBV20-1; CDR3: CSARTPRGATEAFF; DNA: TGCAGTGCTAGGACGCCGAGGGGGGCTACTGAAGCTTTCTTT
D: NA; size: NA; J: TRBJ2-7; V: TRBV28; CDR3: CASSFRGNSYERYF; DNA: TGTGCCAGCAGTTTCCGGGGAAACTCCTACGAGCGGTACTTC
D: TRBD1; size: NA; J: TRBJ2-3; V: TRBV11-2; CDR3: CASSPRTGSRDTQYF; DNA: TGTGCCAGCAGCCCGAGGACAGGGTCCAGGGATACGCAGTATTTT
D: NA; size: once; J: TRBJ2-7; V: TRBV4-3; CDR3: CASSQAGHGPLYEQYF; DNA: TGCGCCAGCAGCCAGGCCGGACACGGACCCCTCTACGAGCAGTACTTC
D: NA; size: few; J: TRBJ1-6; V: TRBV3-1; CDR3: CASSQVKGRSPLHF; DNA: TGTGCCAGCAGCCAAGTAAAGGGTCGTTCACCCCTCCACTTT
D: TRBD1; size: NA; J: TRBJ2-6; V: TRBV7-2; CDR3: CASSHRGSGSGANVLTF; DNA: TGTGCCAGCAGCCACAGGGGTAGTGGCTCTGGGGCCAACGTCCTGACTTTC
D: NA; size: NA; J: TRBJ2-1; V: TRBV20-1; CDR3: CSARVPRTEQFF; DNA: TGCAGTGCTAGAGTTCCCCGGACTGAGCAGTTCTTC
D: TRBD1; size: few; J: TRBJ2-7; V: TRBV6-6; CDR3: CASSRGDRGYEQYF; DNA: TGTGCCAGCAGTCGCGGGGACAGGGGATACGAGCAGTACTTC
D: NA; size: NA; J: TRBJ1-4; V: TRBV18; CDR3: CASSPGAVGEKLFF; DNA: TGTGCCAGCTCACCGGGCGCAGTCGGAGAAAAACTGTTTTTT
D: TRBD1; size: few; J: TRBJ2-7; V: TRBV20-1; CDR3: CSLGQVATYEQYF; DNA: TGCAGCTTAGGACAGGTAGCTACCTACGAGCAGTACTTC
D: NA; size: few; J: TRBJ2-5; V: TRBV7-9; CDR3: CASSIDRSQETQYF; DNA: TGTGCCAGCAGCATTGATCGCAGTCAAGAGACCCAGTACTTC